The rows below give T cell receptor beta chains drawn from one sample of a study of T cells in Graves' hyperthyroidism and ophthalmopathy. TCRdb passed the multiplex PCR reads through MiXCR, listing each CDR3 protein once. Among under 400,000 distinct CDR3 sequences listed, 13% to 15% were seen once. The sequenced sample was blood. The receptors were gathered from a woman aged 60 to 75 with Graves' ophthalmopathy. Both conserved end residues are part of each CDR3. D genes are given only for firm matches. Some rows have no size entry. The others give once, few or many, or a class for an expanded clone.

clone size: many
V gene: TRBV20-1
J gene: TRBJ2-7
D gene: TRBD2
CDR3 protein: CSAPVTSGRAKQYF
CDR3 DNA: TGCAGTGCGCCTGTAACTAGCGGGAGGGCCAAGCAGTACTTC

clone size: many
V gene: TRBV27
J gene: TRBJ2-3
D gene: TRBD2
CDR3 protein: CASSRRGVPTDTQYF
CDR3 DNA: TGTGCCAGCAGTCGCCGGGGGGTACCCACAGATACGCAGTATTTT

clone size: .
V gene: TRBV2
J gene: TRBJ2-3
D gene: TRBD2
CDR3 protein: CASRASGNPRDTQYF
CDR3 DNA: TGTGCCAGCAGGGCTAGCGGGAACCCAAGAGATACGCAGTATTTT

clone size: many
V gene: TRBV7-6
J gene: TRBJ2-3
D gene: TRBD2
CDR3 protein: CASSLAELAGRADTQYF
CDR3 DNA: TGTGCCAGCAGCTTGGCGGAACTAGCGGGAAGGGCAGATACGCAGTATTTT

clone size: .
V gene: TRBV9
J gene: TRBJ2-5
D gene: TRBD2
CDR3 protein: CASSVAGTSGLQETQYF
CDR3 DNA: TGTGCCAGCAGCGTAGCGGGGACTAGCGGGCTCCAAGAGACCCAGTACTTC

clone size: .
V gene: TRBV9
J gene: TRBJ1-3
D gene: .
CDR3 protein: CASSLGREAGNTIYF
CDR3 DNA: TGTGCCAGCAGCCTCGGACGGGAAGCTGGAAACACCATATATTTT

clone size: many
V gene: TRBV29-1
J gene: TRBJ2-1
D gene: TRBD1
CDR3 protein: CSVEDPGQGIYNEQFF
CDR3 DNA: TGCAGCGTTGAAGATCCCGGACAGGGCATATACAATGAGCAGTTCTTC

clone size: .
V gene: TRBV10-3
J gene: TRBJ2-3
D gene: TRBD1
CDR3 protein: CATGQGGTDTQYF
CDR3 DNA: TGTGCCACTGGACAGGGGGGGACAGATACGCAGTATTTT

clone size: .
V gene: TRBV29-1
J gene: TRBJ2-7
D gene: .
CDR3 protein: CSTRGGGEQYF
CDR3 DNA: TGCAGCACCCGCGGCGGAGGGGAGCAGTACTTC

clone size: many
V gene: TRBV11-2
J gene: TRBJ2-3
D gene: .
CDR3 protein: CASSLGPLGDTQYF
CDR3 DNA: TGTGCCAGCAGCTTAGGACCCCTTGGAGATACGCAGTATTTT

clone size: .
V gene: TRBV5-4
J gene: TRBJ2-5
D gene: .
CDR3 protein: CASSLGRVGVQETQYF
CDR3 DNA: TGTGCCAGCAGCTTGGGCCGGGTTGGAGTCCAAGAGACCCAGTACTTC

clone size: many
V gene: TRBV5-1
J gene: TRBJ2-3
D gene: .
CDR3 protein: CASSSPAMGDTQYF
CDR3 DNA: TGCGCCAGCAGCTCGCCCGCTATGGGAGATACGCAGTATTTT

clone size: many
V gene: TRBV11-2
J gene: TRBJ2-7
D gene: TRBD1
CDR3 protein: CASSLAGTGPHEQYF
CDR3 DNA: TGTGCCAGCAGCCTAGCTGGGACAGGGCCCCACGAGCAGTACTTC

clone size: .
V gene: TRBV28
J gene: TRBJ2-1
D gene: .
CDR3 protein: CASSLLGRTPYNEQFF
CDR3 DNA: TGTGCCAGCAGTTTATTGGGCAGGACTCCCTACAATGAGCAGTTCTTC

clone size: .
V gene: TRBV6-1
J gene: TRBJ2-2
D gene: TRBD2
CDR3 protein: CASSQSSGRPPGELFF
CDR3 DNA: TGTGCCAGCAGTCAATCTAGCGGGAGGCCTCCCGGGGAGCTGTTTTTT

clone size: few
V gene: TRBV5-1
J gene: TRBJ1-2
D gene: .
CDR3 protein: CASSLDRDSNYGYTF
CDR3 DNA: TGCGCCAGCAGCTTGGACAGGGACTCTAACTATGGCTACACCTTC

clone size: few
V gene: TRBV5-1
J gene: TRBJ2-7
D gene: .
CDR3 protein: CASSFPGRTEQYF
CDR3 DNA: TGCGCCAGCAGCTTCCCAGGGAGGACCGAGCAGTACTTC

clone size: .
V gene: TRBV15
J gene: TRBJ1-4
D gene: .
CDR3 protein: CATSRVSRVTNEKLFF
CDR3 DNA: TGTGCCACCAGCAGAGTTTCGAGGGTAACTAATGAAAAACTGTTTTTT

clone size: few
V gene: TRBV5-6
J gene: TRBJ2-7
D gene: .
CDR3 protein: CASSFSGGPPPYEQYF
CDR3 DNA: TGTGCCAGCAGCTTTAGTGGAGGCCCTCCTCCCTACGAGCAGTACTTC

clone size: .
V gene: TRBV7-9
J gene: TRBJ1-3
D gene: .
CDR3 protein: CASGDARSGNTIYF
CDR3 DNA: TGTGCCAGCGGCGACGCCCGCTCTGGAAACACCATATATTTT

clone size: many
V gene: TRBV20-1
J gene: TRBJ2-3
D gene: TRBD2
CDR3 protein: CSPTSGITDTQYF
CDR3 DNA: TGCAGTCCGACTAGCGGGATCACAGATACGCAGTATTTT

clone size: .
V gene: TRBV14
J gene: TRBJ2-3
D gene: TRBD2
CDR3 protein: CASSQGDYPTDTQYF
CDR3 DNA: TGTGCCAGCAGCCAAGGGGACTACCCTACAGATACGCAGTATTTT

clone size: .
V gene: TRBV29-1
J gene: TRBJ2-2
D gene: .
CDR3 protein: CSAGQNTGELFF
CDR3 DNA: TGCAGCGCTGGACAAAACACCGGGGAGCTGTTTTTT

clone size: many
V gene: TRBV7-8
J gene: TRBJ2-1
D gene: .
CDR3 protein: CASSLGRLPNEQFF
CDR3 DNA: TGTGCCAGCAGCTTAGGCAGGCTCCCCAATGAGCAGTTCTTC

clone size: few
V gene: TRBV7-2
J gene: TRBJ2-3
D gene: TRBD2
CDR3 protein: CASSLGSGNADTQYF
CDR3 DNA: TGTGCCAGCAGCTTAGGTAGCGGGAACGCAGATACGCAGTATTTT

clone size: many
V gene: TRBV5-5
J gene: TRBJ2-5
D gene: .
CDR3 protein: CASSRDARQETQYF
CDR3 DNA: TGTGCCAGCAGCCGGGACGCGAGACAAGAGACCCAGTACTTC

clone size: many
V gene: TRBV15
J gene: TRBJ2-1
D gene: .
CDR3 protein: CATSREQGGEQFF
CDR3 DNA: TGTGCCACCAGCAGGGAACAGGGAGGTGAGCAGTTCTTC

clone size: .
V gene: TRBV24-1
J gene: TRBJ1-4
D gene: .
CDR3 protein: CATSDDGTVLQNKKLFF
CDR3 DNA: TGTGCCACCAGTGACGATGGGACGGTGCTTCAGAATAAAAAACTGTTTTTT

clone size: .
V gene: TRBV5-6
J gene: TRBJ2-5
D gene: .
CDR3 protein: CASSDYRAETQYF
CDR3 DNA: TGTGCCAGCAGCGATTACAGGGCAGAGACCCAGTACTTC

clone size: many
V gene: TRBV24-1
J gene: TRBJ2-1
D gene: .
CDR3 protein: CATSDRADSSYNEQFF
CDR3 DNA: TGTGCCACCAGTGATCGAGCGGATAGCTCCTACAATGAGCAGTTCTTC

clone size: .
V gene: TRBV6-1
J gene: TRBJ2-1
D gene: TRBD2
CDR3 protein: CASDGLAEYNEQFF
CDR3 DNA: TGTGCCAGCGACGGACTAGCGGAGTACAATGAGCAGTTCTTC

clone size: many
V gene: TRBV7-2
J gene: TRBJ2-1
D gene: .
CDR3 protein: CASSPTWGEQFF
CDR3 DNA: TGTGCCAGCAGCCCTACCTGGGGAGAGCAGTTCTTC

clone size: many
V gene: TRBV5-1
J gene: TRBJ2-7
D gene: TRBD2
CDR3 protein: CASSLAAGVYYEQYF
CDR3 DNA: TGCGCCAGCAGCTTGGCAGCGGGAGTCTACTACGAGCAGTACTTC

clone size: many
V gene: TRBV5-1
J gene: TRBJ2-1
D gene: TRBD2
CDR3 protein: CASSQGLAAGEQFF
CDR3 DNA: TGCGCCAGCAGTCAAGGACTAGCGGCGGGGGAGCAGTTCTTC

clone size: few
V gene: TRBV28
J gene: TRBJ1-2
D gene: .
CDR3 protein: CSSRARGYTF
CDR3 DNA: TGTTCCAGCAGGGCGAGAGGCTACACCTTC

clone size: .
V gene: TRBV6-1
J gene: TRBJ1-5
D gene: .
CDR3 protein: CASSPLPPEPQHF
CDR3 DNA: TGTGCCAGCAGTCCTCTACCTCCTGAGCCCCAGCATTTT

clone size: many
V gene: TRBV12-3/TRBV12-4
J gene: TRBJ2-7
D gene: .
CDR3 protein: CASSFNPYEQYF
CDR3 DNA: TGTGCCAGCAGTTTCAACCCGTACGAGCAGTACTTC

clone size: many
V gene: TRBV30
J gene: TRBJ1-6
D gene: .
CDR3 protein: CAWSQGGENSPLHF
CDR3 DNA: TGTGCCTGGAGCCAGGGAGGGGAGAATTCACCCCTCCACTTT

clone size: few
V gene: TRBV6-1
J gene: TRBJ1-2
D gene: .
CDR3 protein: CASRRVPYGYTF
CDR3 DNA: TGTGCCAGCAGGAGGGTACCCTATGGCTACACCTTC

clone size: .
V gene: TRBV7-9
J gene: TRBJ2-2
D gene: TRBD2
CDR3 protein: CASSHGWASGTGELFF
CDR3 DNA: TGTGCCAGCAGCCACGGTTGGGCTAGCGGAACCGGGGAGCTGTTTTTT

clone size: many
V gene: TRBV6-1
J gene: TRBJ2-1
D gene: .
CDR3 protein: CASSEGGAGEQFF
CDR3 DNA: TGTGCCAGCAGTGAGGGGGGGGCGGGTGAGCAGTTCTTC

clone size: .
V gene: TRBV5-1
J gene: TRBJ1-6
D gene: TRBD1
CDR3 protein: CASSLRGQGANSPLHF
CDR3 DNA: TGCGCCAGCAGCTTGCGGGGACAGGGGGCAAATTCACCCCTCCACTTT

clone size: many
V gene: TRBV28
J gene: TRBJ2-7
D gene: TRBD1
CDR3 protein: CASAPTGFDYEQYF
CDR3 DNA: TGTGCCAGTGCTCCGACAGGGTTTGACTACGAGCAGTACTTC

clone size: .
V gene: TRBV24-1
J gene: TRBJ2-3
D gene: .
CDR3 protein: CATSDRSGSSTDTQYF
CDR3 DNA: TGTGCCACCAGTGACCGTAGCGGTTCTAGCACAGATACGCAGTATTTT

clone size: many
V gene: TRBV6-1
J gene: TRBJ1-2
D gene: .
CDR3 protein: CASSPGGGARYGYTF
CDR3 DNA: TGTGCCAGCAGTCCTGGAGGGGGGGCCCGCTATGGCTACACCTTC